This paragraph covers one T cell receptor beta chain sequence. What it binds is unknown. The data belong to a study of cytomegalovirus exposure and HLA in healthy donors. Study-wide results and caveats: An analysis done earlier found most TCR beta V segments productive about 87% or about 30% of the time. The sole available immune exposure information was CMV serostatus. Highest at DRB1 and lowest at HLA-C, TCR association rates differed among HLA loci in a later analysis.

The V gene lost 9 bases and the J gene lost 3 bases, with 19 bases spanning the gap. CDR1 is SGHRS and CDR2 is YFSETQ in the germline V gene. The CDR3 contains 14 residues. PCR primers comprised 60 Vbeta and 13 Jbeta primers. Generated by immunoSEQ multiplex PCR, the TCRdb table keeps only in-frame clones and is missing some. The table shows 150,000 or so clones, with around 82% occurring only once. The sequencing input was PBMCs. The clonotype was recovered from a man younger than 40 in good health and CMV-seronegative. This rearrangement joins TRBV5-1 to TRBJ2-7, with D possibly TRBD2 on 7 matching bases. CDR3 nucleotides: TGCGCCACCTCGAGGGGGGGCGCCGACTACGAGCAGTACTTC. Its protein product is CATSRGGADYEQYF.